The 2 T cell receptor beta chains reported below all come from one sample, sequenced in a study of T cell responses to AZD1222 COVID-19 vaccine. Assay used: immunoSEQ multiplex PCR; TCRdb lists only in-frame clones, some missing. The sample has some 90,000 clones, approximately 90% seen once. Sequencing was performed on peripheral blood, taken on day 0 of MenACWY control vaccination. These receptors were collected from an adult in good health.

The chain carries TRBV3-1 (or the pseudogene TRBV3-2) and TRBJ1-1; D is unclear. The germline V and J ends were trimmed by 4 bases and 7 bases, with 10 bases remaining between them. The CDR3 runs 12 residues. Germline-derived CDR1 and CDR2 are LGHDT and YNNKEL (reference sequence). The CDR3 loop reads CASSLTGFEAFF. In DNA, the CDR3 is TGTGCCAGCAGCCTCACGGGTTTTGAAGCTTTCTTT.

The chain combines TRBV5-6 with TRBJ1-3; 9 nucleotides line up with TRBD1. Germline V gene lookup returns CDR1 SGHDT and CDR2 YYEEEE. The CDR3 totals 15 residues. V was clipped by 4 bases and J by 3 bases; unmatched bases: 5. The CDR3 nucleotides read TGTGCCAGCAGCCCGAGGACAGGGGTTGGAAACACCATATATTTT. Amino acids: CASSPRTGVGNTIYF.